This is a list of T cell receptor beta chains from one sample in a study of cytomegalovirus exposure and HLA in healthy donors. Assay used: immunoSEQ multiplex PCR; TCRdb lists only in-frame clones, some missing. The sample holds approximately 290,000 clones; under 90% are singletons and the top ten take less than 0.4%. The material sequenced was PBMCs. The origin of the receptors is a girl aged 2 to 9 in good health and CMV-seronegative. Both conserved end residues are part of each CDR3. The order of the fields is J gene, clone size, V gene, D gene, CDR3 protein, CDR3 DNA. The D gene is left open where the match is weak. Clone size is given for some rows only: seen once, a few or many times, or a class if the clone is expanded.

TRBJ2-4 . TRBV19 . CASSVPGVNIQYF TGTGCCAGTAGTGTCCCCGGGGTAAACATTCAGTACTTC
TRBJ2-7 . TRBV28 . CASSLGGTDIYEQYF TGTGCCAGCAGTTTGGGCGGGACAGATATATACGAGCAGTACTTC
TRBJ1-1 once TRBV25-1 TRBD1 CASSYTGEVTEAFF TGTGCCAGCAGCTATACAGGGGAGGTCACTGAAGCTTTCTTT
TRBJ2-3 few TRBV6-5 TRBD1 CASRSLVTGRDTQYF TGTGCCAGCCGCTCCTTGGTGACAGGGCGAGATACGCAGTATTTT
TRBJ2-3 . TRBV28 TRBD2 CASSTPAGGGGSDTQYF TGTGCCAGCAGCACCCCCGCCGGCGGGGGGGGATCAGATACGCAGTATTTT
TRBJ2-5 . TRBV4-1 TRBD2 CASSQSPGTSNQETQYF TGCGCCAGCAGCCAATCTCCCGGGACTAGTAACCAAGAGACCCAGTACTTC
TRBJ1-1 . TRBV27 . CASSSGHRNTEAFF TGTGCCAGCAGTTCGGGACACCGGAACACTGAAGCTTTCTTT
TRBJ2-2 . TRBV9 . CASSTPRIGVDFGELFF TGTGCCAGCAGCACGCCCCGGATAGGGGTTGACTTCGGGGAGCTGTTTTTT
TRBJ2-2 . TRBV7-9 . CASSLAQTLTGELFF TGTGCCAGCAGCTTAGCCCAGACTCTCACCGGGGAGCTGTTTTTT
TRBJ1-2 . TRBV27 . CASSLNFGAGYTF TGTGCCAGCAGTTTAAATTTTGGGGCTGGCTACACCTTC
TRBJ2-1 . TRBV5-4 . CASSLQRVHEQFF TGTGCCAGCAGCTTGCAGAGGGTTCATGAGCAGTTCTTC
TRBJ1-1 few TRBV5-1 . CASSARQLTNTEAFF TGCGCCAGCAGCGCCCGACAGCTCACGAACACTGAAGCTTTCTTT
TRBJ2-3 . TRBV6-5 TRBD2 CASRRTSRSTDTQYF TGTGCCAGCAGGAGGACTAGCAGAAGCACAGATACGCAGTATTTT
TRBJ1-2 . TRBV6-5 . CASSPRPGVYGYTF TGTGCCAGCAGCCCCCGTCCGGGGGTCTATGGCTACACCTTC
TRBJ2-1 . TRBV29-1 TRBD1 CSALMTGDPGNEQFF TGCAGCGCCCTCATGACAGGGGACCCAGGGAATGAGCAGTTCTTC
TRBJ1-1 . TRBV7-9 . CASSPGGVGTEAFF TGTGCCAGCAGCCCCGGGGGGGTTGGAACTGAAGCTTTCTTT
TRBJ2-5 . TRBV13 . CASSLGPTTYQETQYF TGTGCCAGCAGCTTAGGTCCGACTACGTACCAAGAGACCCAGTACTTC
TRBJ2-7 . TRBV7-2 TRBD2 CASKLSGGREGYEQYF TGTGCCAGCAAGCTTTCGGGCGGGAGGGAGGGTTACGAGCAGTACTTC
TRBJ2-2 . TRBV7-6 TRBD2 CASSLGLAGLTGELFF TGTGCCAGCAGCTTAGGTCTAGCGGGGTTAACCGGGGAGCTGTTTTTT
TRBJ2-7 . TRBV28 . CASSLPRLPYEQYF TGTGCCAGCAGTTTACCTCGGTTGCCCTACGAGCAGTACTTC
TRBJ1-1 few TRBV2 . CASNGVGAEAFF TGTGCCAGCAACGGGGTCGGTGCTGAAGCTTTCTTT
TRBJ1-5 once TRBV6-6 TRBD1 CASRDRYSNQPQHF TGTGCCAGCAGGGACAGGTATAGCAATCAGCCCCAGCATTTT
TRBJ1-1 . TRBV19 . CASSFMRGTEAFF TGTGCCAGTAGTTTCATGCGCGGCACTGAAGCTTTCTTT
TRBJ1-2 . TRBV10-3 . CAIVADPSGYGYTF TGTGCCATCGTAGCAGACCCCTCTGGCTATGGCTACACCTTC
TRBJ2-2 . TRBV5-4 . CASSPKPWEMNTGELFF TGTGCCAGCAGCCCGAAGCCCTGGGAGATGAACACCGGGGAGCTGTTTTTT
TRBJ1-2 . TRBV7-9 . CASSSFPPDSNYGYTF TGTGCCAGCAGCTCCTTCCCCCCCGACAGTAACTATGGCTACACCTTC
TRBJ2-7 . TRBV4-2 TRBD2 CASSQVAGGDHEQYF TGTGCCAGCAGCCAGGTAGCGGGAGGGGACCACGAGCAGTACTTC
TRBJ2-7 . TRBV28 TRBD1 CASRRSGGSYEQYF TGTGCCAGCAGAAGGTCAGGGGGCTCCTACGAGCAGTACTTC
TRBJ1-3 . TRBV19 . CASTEESSGNTIYF TGTGCCAGTACCGAGGAATCCTCTGGAAACACCATATATTTT
TRBJ1-2 . TRBV5-6 . CASSRGRVVGTLYGYTF TGTGCCAGCAGCCGGGGTCGCGTCGTGGGGACACTTTATGGCTACACCTTC
TRBJ1-5 few TRBV25-1 TRBD1 CASSGTGDQPQHF TGTGCCAGCAGCGGGACAGGGGATCAGCCCCAGCATTTT
TRBJ2-7 . TRBV5-1 TRBD1 CASSLRTAPGQVNYEQYF TGCGCCAGCAGCTTGAGGACGGCCCCGGGACAGGTCAACTACGAGCAGTACTTC
TRBJ2-7 . TRBV28 . CASSLRQAPYEQYF TGTGCCAGCAGTTTAAGACAGGCCCCCTACGAGCAGTACTTC
TRBJ2-5 . TRBV7-3 TRBD2 CASSLSPSGGPETQYF TGTGCCAGCAGCTTAAGTCCTAGCGGGGGGCCCGAGACCCAGTACTTC
TRBJ1-1 once TRBV7-6 TRBD1 CASSLVLPRGMNTEAFF TGTGCCAGCAGCTTAGTCCTTCCCAGGGGGATGAACACTGAAGCTTTCTTT
TRBJ2-5 . TRBV7-9 . CASSSDRTRETQYF TGTGCCAGCAGCTCAGATAGGACAAGGGAGACCCAGTACTTC
TRBJ2-7 . TRBV5-1 TRBD1 CASSLAGGQGGYEQYF TGCGCCAGCAGCTTGGCCGGGGGACAGGGAGGGTACGAGCAGTACTTC
TRBJ1-1 . TRBV28 TRBD1 CASRAGGTEAFF TGTGCCAGCAGGGCAGGGGGCACTGAAGCTTTCTTT
TRBJ2-7 . TRBV7-9 TRBD1 CASSLKDRSYEQYF TGTGCCAGCAGCTTAAAGGACAGGTCCTACGAGCAGTACTTC
TRBJ2-5 . TRBV4-1 . CASSQTSKETQYF TGCGCCAGCAGCCAAACTAGCAAAGAGACCCAGTACTTC
TRBJ1-2 . TRBV4-1 . CASSPELSGSYGYTF TGCGCCAGCAGCCCTGAACTTTCAGGATCCTATGGCTACACCTTC
TRBJ2-7 . TRBV7-9 . CASSLGHSAYEQYF TGTGCCAGCAGCTTAGGACACTCGGCCTACGAGCAGTACTTC
TRBJ2-7 . TRBV7-9 TRBD1 CASTSRDRLYEQYF TGTGCCAGCACCTCGAGGGACAGGCTTTACGAGCAGTACTTC
TRBJ1-5 . TRBV5-1 TRBD1 CASSLVPGTGFRGNQPQHF TGCGCCAGCAGCTTGGTCCCCGGGACAGGGTTTAGGGGCAATCAGCCCCAGCATTTT